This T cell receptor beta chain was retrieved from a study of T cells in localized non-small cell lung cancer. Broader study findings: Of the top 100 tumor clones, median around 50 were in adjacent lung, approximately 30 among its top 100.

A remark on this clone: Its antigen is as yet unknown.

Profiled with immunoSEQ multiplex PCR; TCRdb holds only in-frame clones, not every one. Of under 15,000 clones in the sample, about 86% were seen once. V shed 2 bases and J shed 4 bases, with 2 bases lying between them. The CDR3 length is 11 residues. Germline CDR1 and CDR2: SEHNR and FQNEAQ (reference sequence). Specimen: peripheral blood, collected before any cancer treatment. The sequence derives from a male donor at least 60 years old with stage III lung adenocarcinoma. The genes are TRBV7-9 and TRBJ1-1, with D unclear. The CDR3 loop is CASSLITEAFF. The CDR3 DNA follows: TGTGCCAGCAGCTTAATCACTGAAGCTTTCTTT.